This TCR beta chain emerged from a study of cytomegalovirus exposure and HLA in healthy donors. About the research overall: Unique TCRs numbering roughly 85 million, obtained from HLA-typed donors, made up an early data release. Study observations and caveats: Across donors, sequencing depth was assumed by presence/absence analyses to be roughly uniform. A few CMV-associated chains were confirmed in vitro to be specific for CMV antigens.

The CDR3 spans 17 residues. V lost 0 bases to trimming and J lost 4 bases; unmatched junction nucleotides: 6. The V gene's germline CDR1 is MGHRA and CDR2 YSYEKL. As concerns this clone: Its antigen remains unidentified.

The primer mix had 60 Vbeta and 13 Jbeta primers. The table came from immunoSEQ multiplex PCR; TCRdb's copy has only in-frame clones and leaves some out. The data hold approximately 100,000 clones, with less than 10% observed a single time. The sequence derives from a middle-aged man in good health and CMV-seropositive. The chain joins TRBV4-1 to TRBJ2-5; 12 nucleotides align to TRBD2. The specimen was PBMCs. The chain's CDR3 is CASSQDLLAGGRETQYF. CDR3 DNA sequence: TGCGCCAGCAGCCAAGACCTACTAGCGGGAGGTCGAGAGACCCAGTACTTC.